The 5 T cell receptor beta chains presented below share a single source sample, sequenced in a study of patients and donors after allogeneic stem cell transplantation. From the RT-PCR reads, TCRdb called clonotypes with MiXCR, one entry per CDR3 protein. The data contain 410,000 or so distinct CDR3 sequences, 16% of them singletons. The sequenced sample was blood, either unsorted or a sorted T cell fraction (not recorded which). The receptors come from a human donor who was either an allogeneic HSCT recipient or a stem cell or donor lymphocyte infusion donor (not recorded which). It is not recorded whose cells these are; they may come from a transplant donor.

The rearrangement uses TRBV20-1 and TRBJ2-1, with D unresolved. CDR3 length equals 14 residues. Trimming cost V 4 bases and J 2 bases, with 12 bases left between them. The V gene's germline CDR1 is DFQATT and CDR2 SNEGSKA (reference sequence). The CDR3 bases are TGCAGTGCTACTGCCCCAGTCCCCTACAATGAGCAGTTCTTC. As protein: CSATAPVPYNEQFF.

In this sample, this clonotype turned up many times. The chain uses TRBV5-1 and TRBJ2-4; the match to TRBD2 covers 12 bases. The CDR3 is 15 amino acids. In germline, CDR1 is SGHRS, CDR2 YFSETQ. Trimming took 4 bases from V and 5 from J; bases not matched to a gene: 4. The DNA of the CDR3 is TGCGCCAGCAGCACTAGCGGGAGGAGTGAAAACATTCAGTACTTC. It encodes CASSTSGRSENIQYF.

The rearrangement links TRBV9 to TRBJ2-1; either TRBD1 or TRBD2 may fit D (6 bases each). V dropped 3 bases and J dropped 10 bases, with 17 bases sitting between them. The CDR3 is made up of 14 amino acids. Germline V gives CDR1 SGDLS, CDR2 YYNGEE. CDR3 amino acids: CASSARGGPGEQFF. The CDR3 DNA sequence: TGTGCCAGCAGCGCTCGAGGGGGGCCAGGGGAGCAGTTCTTC.

This clonotype has more than one count but fewer than ten. This rearrangement joins TRBV3-1 to TRBJ2-3; D is perhaps TRBD1 (7 bases). With 5 bases removed from V and 8 bases from J, the gap between germline ends came to 11 bases. The CDR3 extends over 12 amino acids. In germline, CDR1 is LGHDT, CDR2 YNNKEL (reference sequence). This CDR3 reads CASSYQGGTQYF. The CDR3 DNA reads as TGTGCCAGCAGCTACCAGGGGGGTACGCAGTATTTT.

This clonotype was detected a few times. This chain joins TRBV7-2 and TRBJ1-4, with D perhaps TRBD1 (5 bases). The CDR3 is 15 residues long. Germline V gene data show CDR1 as SGHTA and CDR2 as FQGNSA. Trimming took 5 bases from V and 5 from J, leaving 15 bases between them. The CDR3 here is CASSPRGRENEKLFF. The CDR3 nucleotides read TGTGCCAGCAGCCCCCGGGGCAGGGAAAATGAAAAACTGTTTTTT.